The 27 T cell receptor beta chains listed next were all sequenced from one sample in a study of blood T cells in healthy people across ages. A second PCR, run for about 7 to 12 cycles, used a sample-barcoded 5' primer plus a J-beta primer mix. MiXCR was run by TCRdb on the 5' RACE reads, yielding one entry per CDR3 protein. The table shows 700,000 to 850,000 distinct CDR3 sequences, with 30% to 45% occurring only once. The specimen was blood. Source of these receptors: a man aged 18 to 30 in good health.

For the CDR3, the DNA is TGTGCCAGCAGGATCCAGGGTGGAGATCAGCCCCAGCATTTT. Amino acids: CASRIQGGDQPQHF. The chain employs TRBV5-6 and TRBJ1-5, with D maybe TRBD1 (5 bases). V dropped 5 bases and J dropped 5 bases, with 14 bases sitting between them. This CDR3 has 14 residues. Germline V lookup: CDR1 SGHDT, CDR2 YYEEEE. Drawing the rest from reference TRBV5-6 and TRBJ1-5, the complete variable domain is DAGVTQSPTHLIKTRGQQVTLRCSPKSGHDTVSWYQQALGQGPQFIFQYYEEEERQRGNFPDRFSGHQFPNYSSELNVNALLLGDSALYLCASRIQGGDQPQHFGDGTRLSIL.

This clonotype has only one observation. This chain connects TRBV29-1 to TRBJ2-3, with unresolved D. Per germline, CDR1 SQVTM and CDR2 ANQGSEA. The V and J ends lost 5 bases and 2 bases respectively, with 17 bases between them. This CDR3 is built from 15 residues. The CDR3 protein is CSVPGFPTHTDTQYF. CDR3 bases: TGCAGCGTTCCAGGATTCCCCACACACACAGATACGCAGTATTTT.

The chain uses TRBV10-3 and TRBJ2-4; TRBD2 might be the D (6 bases). Germline V CDR1 and CDR2: ENHRY, SYGVKD. V dropped 6 bases and J dropped 13 bases, with 16 bases sitting between them. CDR3 size: 12 residues. The CDR3 sequence is CAISDGSGVQYF. In DNA form, the CDR3 reads TGTGCCATCAGCGACGGGAGTGGTGTGCAGTACTTC.

A single count supports this clonotype. V and J are TRBV20-1 and TRBJ2-5; D could derive from TRBD1 or TRBD2 (7 bases each). The CDR3 contains 15 residues. Trimming took 1 base from V and 11 from J, leaving 23 bases between them. CDR1 is DFQATT and CDR2 is SNEGSKA in the germline V gene (reference sequence). The CDR3 loop reads CSARVSGGVDNEQYF. CDR3 in DNA: TGCAGTGCTAGAGTGTCAGGGGGGGTGGACAATGAGCAGTACTTC.

In its sample, this clonotype was seen many times. V usage is TRBV5-5 and J usage is TRBJ1-2; D ambiguous. Germline V CDR1 and CDR2: SGHKS, YYEKEE (reference sequence). Trimming took 1 base from V and 8 from J, leaving 15 bases between them. This CDR3 contains 14 residues. CDR3 region: CASSLIGEPRGYTF. The CDR3 DNA sequence: TGTGCCAGCAGCTTGATCGGGGAACCTAGGGGCTACACCTTC.

J is TRBJ2-3 and V is TRBV7-3; a weak D match, TRBD1 (5 bases). CDR3 length: 14 residues. The V end was cut by 5 bases, the J end by 2 bases, with 11 bases between. CDR1 is SGHTA and CDR2 is FQGTGA in the germline V gene. The CDR3 protein is CASSPDIYTDTQYF. In DNA, the CDR3 is TGTGCCAGCAGCCCGGACATCTACACAGATACGCAGTATTTT.

V gene TRBV6-6 combines with J gene TRBJ1-5; unclear D gene. V was cut by 0 bases and J by 5 bases, with 8 bases left in between. Germline V CDR1 and CDR2: MNHNY, SVGAGI (reference sequence). This CDR3 comprises 14 residues. CDR3 in amino acids: CASSYSGIDQPQHF. For the CDR3, the DNA is TGTGCCAGCAGTTACTCGGGGATCGATCAGCCCCAGCATTTT.

This clonotype turned up a few times. The V call is TRBV6-2 or TRBV6-3, the J call TRBJ2-5, with TRBD1 identical over 7 bases. The germline gives CDR1 MNHEY, CDR2 SVGEGT. The CDR3 totals 17 residues. The junction had 19 bases not matched to a gene; V was cut back by 5 bases and J by 7 bases. The CDR3, as DNA: TGTGCCAGCAGTACCTCTCCACGGACAGGTCAGAGGGGGACCCAGTACTTC. Translating it yields CASSTSPRTGQRGTQYF.

The rearrangement uses TRBV29-1 and TRBJ2-1; 16 bases are shared with TRBD2. The CDR3 length is 15 residues. Trimming took 6 bases from V and 7 from J; bases not matched to a gene: 6. CDR1 SQVTM and CDR2 ANQGSEA come from the germline V gene. In nucleotides, the CDR3 is TGCAGCGTCCCGGGACTAGCGGGAGGGACTAATGAGCAGTTCTTC. This codes for CSVPGLAGGTNEQFF.

This sequence joins TRBV4-3 and TRBJ2-1, with TRBD2 matching 7 bases. Looked up from germline, CDR1 is LGHNA and CDR2 is YSLEER. This CDR3 comprises 15 residues. The V segment lost 8 bases and the J segment 1 base; nucleotides outside the gene matches: 8. The CDR3 is CASREVGGSYNEQFF. As DNA, the CDR3 is TGCGCCAGCCGGGAGGTGGGGGGTTCCTACAATGAGCAGTTCTTC.

The rearrangement joins TRBV7-4 to TRBJ1-6, with D possibly matching TRBD1 (6 bases). V was clipped by 2 bases and J by 8 bases, with 16 bases between them. Germline loops: CDR1 SGHVT, CDR2 SQSDAQ. The CDR3 totals 16 residues. CDR3 nucleotide sequence: TGTGCCAGCAGCTTATGGGGGCTTAACCCCCATTCACCCCTCCACTTT. Translating gives CASSLWGLNPHSPLHF.

The chain is built from TRBV10-3 and TRBJ2-2; TRBD1 aligns across 11 bases. The CDR3 length is 16 residues. The ends lost 5 bases at V and 2 bases at J; junction bases unmatched: 4. Germline values: CDR1 ENHRY, CDR2 SYGVKD. In DNA, the CDR3 is TGTGCCATCAGTCAAGGACAGGGGGCCAACACCGGGGAGCTGTTTTTT. Protein product: CAISQGQGANTGELFF.

This chain links TRBV27 with TRBJ2-7; TRBD1 agrees at 9 bases. The V gene's germline CDR1 is MNHEY and CDR2 SMNVEV (reference sequence). V trimming: 4 bases; J trimming: 7 bases; junction bases outside the gene matches: 11. The CDR3 length is 15 residues. CDR3 DNA sequence: TGTGCCAGCAGTTCTCGGACAGGGGCCTACAATGAGCAGTACTTC. This encodes CASSSRTGAYNEQYF.

In this sample, this clonotype turned up many times. The J gene is TRBJ2-3, the V gene TRBV4-1; D possibly corresponds to TRBD2 (7 bases). Per the germline V gene, CDR1 is MGHRA and CDR2 is YSYEKL. The CDR3 has 13 amino acids. V lost 2 bases and J 8 bases, leaving 11 bases between the germline ends. The CDR3 reads CASSQPGEGTQYF. The CDR3 nucleotides are TGCGCCAGCAGCCAACCAGGGGAGGGTACGCAGTATTTT.

The gene calls are TRBV27 and TRBJ2-4, with 7 bases that match TRBD1. The assigned J gene may be wrong: the sequence end matches TRBJ2-7 better. CDR1 MNHEY and CDR2 SMNVEV come from the germline V gene (reference sequence). This CDR3 has 13 residues. The CDR3 here is CASSWRRGNEQYF. The DNA for the CDR3 is TGTGCCAGCAGTTGGCGCAGGGGGAACGAGCAGTACTTC.

This clonotype was seen repeatedly, ten times or more. The CDR3 nucleotides read TGCGCCAGCAGCCAAGGTAATAGCGGCTACAATGAGCAGTTCTTC. It translates to CASSQGNSGYNEQFF. The gene calls are TRBV4-3 and TRBJ2-1; maybe TRBD2 (6 bases). The CDR3 spans 15 residues. Trimming took off 1 base at V and 3 bases at J, with 10 bases between the two ends. Germline values: CDR1 LGHNA, CDR2 YSLEER.

The CDR3 reads CASSVAPSSKNEQYF. For the CDR3, the DNA is TGTGCCAGCAGCGTTGCCCCTAGTTCTAAAAATGAGCAGTACTTC. The V call is TRBV9, the J call TRBJ2-7; D is undetermined. The V gene lost 2 bases and the J gene lost 7 bases, with 19 bases spanning the gap. The germline CDR1 and CDR2 sequences are SGDLS and YYNGEE. CDR3 length: 15 amino acids.

This clonotype was seen more than once but under ten times. This chain joins TRBV18 and TRBJ2-7; TRBD1 agrees at 7 bases. CDR1 and CDR2 from the germline V gene are KGHSH and LQKENI. This CDR3 region has 16 residues. Unmatched junction bases numbered 8, after V lost 2 bases and J lost 1 base. In DNA form, the CDR3 reads TGTGCCAGCTCACCATTTCGAACAGGGGAATCCTACGAGCAGTACTTC. Amino acids: CASSPFRTGESYEQYF.

At least ten counts were recorded for this clonotype. This CDR3 is CSVVATDTQYF. The CDR3 DNA is TGCAGCGTGGTTGCCACAGATACGCAGTATTTT. The chain joins TRBV29-1 to TRBJ2-3; no firm D call. Germline CDR1 SQVTM, CDR2 ANQGSEA. Trimming removed 6 bases at V and 2 bases at J, with 6 bases between. The CDR3 is 11 amino acids.

This clonotype came up a few times. This rearrangement joins TRBV10-3 to TRBJ1-2; 11 bases fit TRBD1. This CDR3 has 13 amino acids. Unmatched junction bases numbered 6, after V lost 7 bases and J lost 8 bases. Looked up from germline, CDR1 is ENHRY and CDR2 is SYGVKD. The CDR3 region is CAINPGQGGGYTF. In DNA form, the CDR3 reads TGTGCCATCAACCCGGGACAGGGGGGAGGCTACACCTTC.

This rearrangement joins TRBV4-3 to TRBJ2-1; 8 bases are shared with TRBD2. The CDR3 has 15 amino acids. V was clipped by 1 base and J by 4 bases; unmatched bases: 3. Germline CDR1 reads LGHNA; CDR2 reads YSLEER. The CDR3 region is CASSQVAGPYNEQFF. The CDR3 coding sequence is TGCGCCAGCAGCCAAGTAGCGGGGCCTTACAATGAGCAGTTCTTC.

This chain uses TRBV12-3 or TRBV12-4 with TRBJ2-1; D gene unclear. Trimming removed 1 base at V and 10 bases at J, with 11 bases between. The CDR3 runs 13 residues. The chain's CDR3 is CASSLVGNYEQFF. CDR3 DNA sequence: TGTGCCAGCAGTTTAGTGGGCAACTACGAGCAGTTCTTC.

This clonotype was seen only a few times. The chain couples TRBV6-1 to TRBJ1-2, with D possibly being TRBD1 (5 bases). The germline CDR1 and CDR2 sequences are MNHNS and SASEGT. Trimming shortened V by 10 bases and J by 8 bases, and 14 bases separated the two germline ends. The CDR3 sequence is 11 residues long. The CDR3 sequence: CATLWGPGYTF. The CDR3 coding sequence is TGTGCCACCCTGTGGGGCCCAGGCTACACCTTC.

There are a few counts of this clonotype. The chain carries TRBV7-3 and TRBJ2-1, with 11 bases that match TRBD2. Germline V gene lookup returns CDR1 SGHTA and CDR2 FQGTGA. The CDR3 is 16 residues long. V was pared by 4 bases and J by 5 bases, with 7 bases of the junction left unmatched. CDR3: CASSSYTSGGDNEQFF. CDR3 DNA sequence: TGTGCCAGCAGCTCCTATACTAGCGGGGGAGACAATGAGCAGTTCTTC.

This chain uses TRBV20-1 with TRBJ1-2; D is possibly TRBD1 (5 bases). The length of the CDR3 is 15 residues. Germline-derived CDR1 and CDR2 are DFQATT and SNEGSKA (reference sequence). The V and J ends lost 4 bases and 3 bases respectively, with 18 bases between them. This chain's CDR3 is CSAIEGDGSDYGYTF. In DNA form, the CDR3 reads TGCAGTGCTATTGAAGGGGACGGGTCTGACTATGGCTACACCTTC.

V is TRBV5-1 and J is TRBJ1-1; no clear D. The CDR3 is 15 amino acids. Trimming took off 0 bases at V and 5 bases at J, with 14 bases between the two ends. Germline V CDR1 and CDR2: SGHRS, YFSETQ. CDR3 sequence: CASSLDSPTRTEAFF. CDR3 DNA: TGCGCCAGCAGCTTGGATTCCCCGACCCGGACTGAAGCTTTCTTT.

This chain connects TRBV5-5 to TRBJ1-2; TRBD1 aligns across 7 bases. The length of the CDR3 is 16 residues. With 3 bases clipped from V and 8 bases from J, the junction kept 16 bases outside the gene matches. From germline, CDR1 is SGHKS and CDR2 YYEKEE (reference sequence). In DNA form, the CDR3 reads TGTGCCAGCAGCTCCGGACAGGCGGTTCTAATACGGGGCTACACCTTC. Translated: CASSSGQAVLIRGYTF.